Listed below are T cell receptor beta chains from one sample, sequenced in a study of Graves' ophthalmopathy and Graves' hyperthyroidism. TCRdb ran MiXCR on the multiplex PCR reads and lists one entry per CDR3 protein. The repertoire holds fewer than 600,000 distinct CDR3 sequences, approximately 15% seen once, with 9.8% in the top ten. Sequenced input: blood. All receptors derive from a woman under 40 with Graves' ophthalmopathy. Each CDR3 is given with its conserved first and last residue. The D gene is left open where the match is weak. Clone size is shown for a subset of rows, as once, few, many or a class of expanded clone.

many,-,TRBJ1-1,TRBV18,TGTGCCAGCTCACCAAGGGGGAAGGGGACTGAAGCTTTCTTT,CASSPRGKGTEAFF
many,TRBD2,TRBJ2-7,TRBV6-5,TGTGCCAGCAGTTATGGCGGGGGTGGTGGTGAGCAGTACTTC,CASSYGGGGGEQYF
many,-,TRBJ1-1,TRBV6-1,TGTGCCAGCAGTGAGTTATGGGCGAACACTGAAGCTTTCTTT,CASSELWANTEAFF
few,TRBD2,TRBJ2-5,TRBV20-1,TGCAGTGCTAGAGAGGGATCCCTAGCGGGGCGGGAGACCCAGTACTTC,CSAREGSLAGRETQYF
-,TRBD1,TRBJ2-7,TRBV6-1,TGTGCCAGCAGTCCCTCCGGACAGGGATCCTACGAGCAGTACTTC,CASSPSGQGSYEQYF
-,TRBD1,TRBJ1-2,TRBV20-1,TGCAGTGCTAGACCCCTTGGACAGGGGGAATACTATGGCTACACCTTC,CSARPLGQGEYYGYTF
many,TRBD1,TRBJ1-5,TRBV19,TGTGCCAGCCTAAGAGGACAGGGGAGCAATCAGCCCCAGCATTTT,CASLRGQGSNQPQHF
-,-,TRBJ2-5,TRBV6-2/TRBV6-3,TGTGCCAGCAGTTACGAGGGGGGCGCCGAGACCCAGTACTTC,CASSYEGGAETQYF
many,-,TRBJ2-7,TRBV28,TGTGCCAGTCTACAAACACCCAGGGGCCTAATGTACTACGAGCAGTACTTC,CASLQTPRGLMYYEQYF
many,-,TRBJ1-1,TRBV24-1,TGTGCCACCAGTGATTGGCGGGACACTGAAGCTTTCTTT,CATSDWRDTEAFF
many,-,TRBJ2-7,TRBV28,TGTGCCAGCAGTTTGGTGAACGAGCAGTACTTC,CASSLVNEQYF
many,TRBD1,TRBJ2-7,TRBV5-1,TGCGCCAGCAGCTTGGCTCACTCCGAGACAGGGTGGTACGAGCAGTACTTC,CASSLAHSETGWYEQYF
once,TRBD1,TRBJ1-5,TRBV6-1,TGTGCCAGCATCGACAGGGGGACGGGGAGCAATCAGCCCCAGCATTTT,CASIDRGTGSNQPQHF
-,TRBD1,TRBJ1-5,TRBV28,TGTGCCAGCAGTCCCTCATATCAGGGGGCGAGCAATCAGCCCCAGCATTTT,CASSPSYQGASNQPQHF
many,TRBD1,TRBJ2-5,TRBV3-1,TGTGCCAGCAGTCAACGGACAGGCCAAGAGACCCAGTACTTC,CASSQRTGQETQYF
-,-,TRBJ2-7,TRBV28,TGTGCCAGCAGTTTATACCCCACTTTCAAAGGCCGGCGTACATACTCCTACGAGCAGTACTTC,CASSLYPTFKGRRTYSYEQYF
-,TRBD1,TRBJ1-2,TRBV28,TGTGCCAGCGGACGAATGAGGTTCTCGGACAGGGGATATGGCTACACCTTC,CASGRMRFSDRGYGYTF
many,-,TRBJ2-7,TRBV12-3/TRBV12-4,TGTGCCAGCAGTTCTGCCTCCGAGCAGTACTTC,CASSSASEQYF
many,-,TRBJ1-5,TRBV25-1,TGTGCCAGCAGTGAACCCGGCTATAATCAGCCCCAGCATTTT,CASSEPGYNQPQHF
many,-,TRBJ2-2,TRBV11-2,TGTGCCAGCAGCCCCATAAGGGAGCGGGAGCTGTTTTTT,CASSPIRERELFF
many,TRBD1,TRBJ2-5,TRBV29-1,TGCAGCGTTGAGGGTTTACAGGGGTGGCGAGAGACCCAGTACTTC,CSVEGLQGWRETQYF
many,TRBD2,TRBJ2-5,TRBV4-2,TGTGCCAGCAGCCAAGATCCTAGCGGGAGTGGAGAGACCCAGTACTTC,CASSQDPSGSGETQYF
once,-,TRBJ2-5,TRBV28,TGTGCCAGCAACACCCAAGGGGAATCGTGGACCCAGTACTTC,CASNTQGESWTQYF
-,-,TRBJ2-5,TRBV6-2/TRBV6-3,TGTGCCAGCAGTTACTCGAAGGCGGGGATTGGGGGGTACCAAGAGACCCAGTACTTC,CASSYSKAGIGGYQETQYF
-,-,TRBJ1-1,TRBV19,TGTGCCAGTAGTACTAGAGGCGTTGCGGGGGCTGAAGCTTTCTTT,CASSTRGVAGAEAFF
many,-,TRBJ2-7,TRBV28,TGTGCCAGCAAACTCAGGGAGAGGCCCTACGAGCAGTACTTC,CASKLRERPYEQYF
many,-,TRBJ2-2,TRBV27,TGTGCCAGCTTTGGGACGCCGTTAGGCGGGGAGCTGTTTTTT,CASFGTPLGGELFF
few,-,TRBJ2-4,TRBV24-1,TGTGCCCCGTACATAGCCAAAAACATTCAGTACTTC,CAPYIAKNIQYF